The 8 T cell receptor beta chains below were found in one sample sequenced in a study of Graves' ophthalmopathy and Graves' hyperthyroidism. Amplification of the TCR beta CDR3 regions used RNA transcripts (as template). The workflow started with a first-round RT-PCR run with HTBI primers and then moved on to a second-round multiplex PCR. Each CDR3 protein gets one entry after TCRdb re-called the multiplex PCR reads with MiXCR. Among under 350,000 distinct CDR3 sequences, 17% were seen once, and the ten largest hold 10% to 15%. The source material was peripheral blood. All receptors derive from an adult man with Graves' ophthalmopathy.

This clonotype was observed at least ten times. The chain uses TRBV28 and TRBJ2-7; D is perhaps TRBD1 (5 bases). CDR1 MDHEN and CDR2 SYDVKM come from the germline V gene. This CDR3 has 12 residues. Trimming pared 6 bases from V and 7 bases from J, leaving 13 bases between. The CDR3 region is CASSSGKSEQYF. CDR3 DNA: TGTGCCAGCAGCTCAGGGAAATCAGAGCAGTACTTC.

This clonotype has just a few counts. In nucleotides, the CDR3 is TGTGCCTGGAGCCCTGCCGATTCCCGGGACAGGGTGTGGGTCTCCTACGAGCAGTACTTC. Protein product: CAWSPADSRDRVWVSYEQYF. The chain combines TRBV30 with TRBJ2-7; TRBD1 agrees at 9 bases. Germline-derived CDR1 and CDR2 are GTSNPN and SVGIG (reference sequence). This CDR3 comprises 20 residues. With V trimmed by 3 bases and J by 0 bases, 21 bases remained unmatched.

The gene calls are TRBV5-1 and TRBJ2-2; no firm D call. V was pared by 0 bases and J by 4 bases, with 10 bases between. Germline V lookup: CDR1 SGHRS, CDR2 YFSETQ. The CDR3 has 15 amino acids. The CDR3 region is CASSLGSIGTGELFF. The CDR3 DNA reads as TGCGCCAGCAGCTTGGGCAGTATAGGCACCGGGGAGCTGTTTTTT. The whole variable domain, filled in from reference TRBV5-1 and TRBJ2-2, reads KAGVTQTPRYLIKTRGQQVTLSCSPISGHRSVSWYQQTPGQGLQFLFEYFSETQRNKGNFPGRFSGRQFSNSRSEMNVSTLELGDSALYLCASSLGSIGTGELFFGEGSRLTVL.

Many counts were recorded for this clonotype. The rearrangement joins TRBV18 to TRBJ2-3, with D perhaps matching TRBD1 (5 bases). Germline lookup yields CDR1 KGHSH and CDR2 LQKENI. The CDR3 spans 15 residues. V gave up 3 bases and J gave up 4 bases, with 14 bases separating them. The CDR3 DNA sequence: TGTGCCAGCTCACCTGGAATTTTAGGGGCAGATACGCAGTATTTT. Its protein is CASSPGILGADTQYF. Full variable domain (rest looked up from reference TRBV18 and TRBJ2-3): NAGVMQNPRHLVRRRGQEARLRCSPMKGHSHVYWYRQLPEEGLKFMVYLQKENIIDESGMPKERFSAEFPKEGPSILRIQQVVRGDSAAYFCASSPGILGADTQYFGPGTRLTVL.

This clonotype has a count of ten or more. The CDR3 region is CASSSLADQETQYF. CDR3 sequence (DNA): TGTGCCAGCAGTTCCCTAGCTGACCAAGAGACCCAGTACTTC. The V call is TRBV27, the J call TRBJ2-5; possible D gene TRBD2, 5 bases. Germline-derived CDR1 and CDR2 are MNHEY and SMNVEV (reference sequence). V was shortened by 4 bases and J by 0 bases, with 9 bases between the two germline ends. This CDR3 has 14 amino acids.

This clonotype was recorded at least ten times. The chain is built from TRBV20-1 and TRBJ2-5, with 9 bases matching TRBD2. The CDR3 is 14 residues long. The J segment lost 5 bases and the V segment lost 1 base, leaving 5 bases of the junction unmatched. Germline assignment: CDR1 DFQATT and CDR2 SNEGSKA (reference sequence). The CDR3 bases are TGCAGTGCTAGAGCAGCTAGCGGGGTCGAGACCCAGTACTTC. It codes for CSARAASGVETQYF.

This clonotype was counted at least ten times. The chain has TRBV6-1 and TRBJ2-5; D is perhaps TRBD1 or TRBD2 (5 bases each). In germline, CDR1 is MNHNS, CDR2 SASEGT. This CDR3 has 13 residues. V gave up 2 bases and J gave up 5 bases, with 9 bases separating them. The CDR3 spells CASSEYWGETQYF. CDR3 nucleotide sequence: TGTGCCAGCAGTGAATATTGGGGGGAGACCCAGTACTTC.

In this sample, this clonotype turned up many times. The rearrangement uses TRBV4-2 and TRBJ2-5; D remains unclear. The CDR3 has 15 amino acids. Per germline, CDR1 LGHNA and CDR2 YNFKEQ. V lost 0 bases and J 3 bases, leaving 11 bases between the germline ends. The CDR3 loop is CASSQDRTAEETQYF. In DNA form, the CDR3 reads TGTGCCAGCAGCCAAGATCGAACGGCTGAAGAGACCCAGTACTTC.